These 2 T cell receptor beta chains came from one sample sequenced in a study of regulatory T cells in long-lasting Graves disease. Time point defined: persistent/refractory GD, antithyroid drugs over 5 years with positive TRAb. There was RNA extracted from PBMCs, and the TCR library was made from it. With iRepertoire HTBI primers and Arm-PCR of CDR3 regions, TCR beta libraries were built. A single record per CDR3 protein comes from TCRdb applying MiXCR to the multiplex PCR reads. Of about 430,000 distinct CDR3 sequences listed, about 21% are singletons. Sample: peripheral blood mononuclear cells (PBMCs), taken when the disease was refractory, from a patient treated with antithyroid drugs. All receptors come from a female donor with Graves disease.

This chain joins TRBV10-3 and TRBJ1-2; 8 bases fit TRBD1. Germline trimming cut 6 bases from V and 8 bases from J; bases unmatched to any gene: 8. In germline, CDR1 is ENHRY, CDR2 SYGVKD. The CDR3 extends over 13 amino acids. CDR3 residues: CAISQDRADGYTF. The CDR3 nucleotides are TGTGCCATCAGCCAGGACAGGGCCGACGGCTACACCTTC.

The J gene is TRBJ2-1, the V gene TRBV7-2; 11 bases fit TRBD2. The CDR3 has 16 residues. V was pared by 4 bases and J by 4 bases, with 6 bases of the junction left unmatched. Germline CDR1 and CDR2: SGHTA and FQGNSA. CDR3 nucleotide sequence: TGTGCCAGCAGCTGGAAGGGACTAGCGGCTTACAATGAGCAGTTCTTC. Its translation is CASSWKGLAAYNEQFF. The full variable domain, completed using reference TRBV7-2 and TRBJ2-1, is GAGVSQSPSNKVTEKGKDVELRCDPISGHTALYWYRQSLGQGLEFLIYFQGNSAPDKSGLPSDRFSAERTGGSVSTLTIQRTQQEDSAVYLCASSWKGLAAYNEQFFGPGTRLTVL.